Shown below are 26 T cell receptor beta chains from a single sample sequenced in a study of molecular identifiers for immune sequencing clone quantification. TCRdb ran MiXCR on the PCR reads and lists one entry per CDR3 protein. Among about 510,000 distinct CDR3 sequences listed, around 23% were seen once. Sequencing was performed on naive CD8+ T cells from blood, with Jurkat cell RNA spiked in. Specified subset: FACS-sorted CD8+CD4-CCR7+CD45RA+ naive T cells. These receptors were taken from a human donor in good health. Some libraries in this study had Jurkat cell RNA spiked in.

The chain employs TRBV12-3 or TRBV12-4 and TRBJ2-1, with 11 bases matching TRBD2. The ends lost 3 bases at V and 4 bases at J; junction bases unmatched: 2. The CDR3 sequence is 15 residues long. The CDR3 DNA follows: TGTGCCAGCAGTTTCGCTAGCGGGAGGTACAATGAGCAGTTCTTC. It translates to CASSFASGRYNEQFF.

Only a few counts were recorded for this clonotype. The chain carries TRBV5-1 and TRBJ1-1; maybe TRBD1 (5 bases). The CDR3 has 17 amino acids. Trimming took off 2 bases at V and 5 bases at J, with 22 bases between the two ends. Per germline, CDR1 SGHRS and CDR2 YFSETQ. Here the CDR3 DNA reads TGCGCCAGCAGCTTTACAGGCGGCGTGGGTCTAGTGACTGAAGCTTTCTTT. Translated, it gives CASSFTGGVGLVTEAFF.

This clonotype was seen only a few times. This chain's CDR3 is CASSALTGELFF. The CDR3 coding sequence is TGTGCCAGTAGTGCACTCACCGGGGAGCTGTTTTTT. V gene TRBV19 combines with J gene TRBJ2-2; D not resolved. Germline-derived CDR1 and CDR2 are LNHDA and SQIVND (reference sequence). The V end lost 5 bases, the J end lost 4 bases, and 5 bases lay between the germline ends. CDR3 size: 12 residues.

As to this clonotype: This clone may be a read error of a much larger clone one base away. As DNA, the CDR3 is TGCAGTGCTTCAGGGGTTGCGGATGGCTACACCTTC. Amino acids: CSASGVADGYTF. The gene calls are TRBV20-1 and TRBJ1-2; D might be TRBD1 (6 bases). The CDR3 is made up of 12 amino acids. Trimming cost V 5 bases and J 6 bases, with 13 bases left between them. CDR1 and CDR2 (germline): DFQATT, SNEGSKA (reference sequence).

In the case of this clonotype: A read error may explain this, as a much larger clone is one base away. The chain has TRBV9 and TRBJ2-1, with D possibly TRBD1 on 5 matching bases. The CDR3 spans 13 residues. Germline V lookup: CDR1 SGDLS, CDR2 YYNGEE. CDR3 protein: CASSVGQYNAQFF. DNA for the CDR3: TGTGCCAGCAGCGTAGGACAGTACAATGCGCAGTTCTTC.

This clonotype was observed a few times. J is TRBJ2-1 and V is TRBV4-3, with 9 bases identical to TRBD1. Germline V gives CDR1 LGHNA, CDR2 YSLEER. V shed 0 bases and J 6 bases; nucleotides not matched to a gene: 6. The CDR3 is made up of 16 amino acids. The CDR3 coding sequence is TGCGCCAGCAGCCAAGATTGGTTGACAGGGGGCAATGAGCAGTTCTTC. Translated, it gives CASSQDWLTGGNEQFF.

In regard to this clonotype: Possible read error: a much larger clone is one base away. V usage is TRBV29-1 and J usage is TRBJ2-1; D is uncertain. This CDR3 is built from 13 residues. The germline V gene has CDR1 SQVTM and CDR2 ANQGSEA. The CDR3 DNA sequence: TGCAGCGCTGAAAGCGACCACTACAATGAGCAGTTCTTC. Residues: CSAESDHYNEQFF.

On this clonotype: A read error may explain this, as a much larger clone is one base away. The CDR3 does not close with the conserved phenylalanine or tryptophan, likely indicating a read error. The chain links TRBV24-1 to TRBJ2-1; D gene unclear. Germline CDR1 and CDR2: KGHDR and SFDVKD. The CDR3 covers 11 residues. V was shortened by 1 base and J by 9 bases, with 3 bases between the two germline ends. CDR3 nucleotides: TGTGCCACCAGTGATTTCGGTGAGCAGTTCATC. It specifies CATSDFGEQFI.

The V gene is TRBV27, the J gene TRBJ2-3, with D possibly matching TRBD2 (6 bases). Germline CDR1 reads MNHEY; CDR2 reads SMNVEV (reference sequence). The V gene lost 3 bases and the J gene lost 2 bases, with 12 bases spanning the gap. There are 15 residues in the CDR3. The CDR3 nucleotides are TGTGCCAGCAGTTTCGGACTATCGGCCACAGATACGCAGTATTTT. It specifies CASSFGLSATDTQYF.

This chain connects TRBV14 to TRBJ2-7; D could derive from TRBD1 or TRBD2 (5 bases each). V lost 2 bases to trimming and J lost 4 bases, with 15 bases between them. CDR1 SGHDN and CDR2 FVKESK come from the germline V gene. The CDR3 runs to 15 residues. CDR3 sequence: CASSQWGSLSYEQYF. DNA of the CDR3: TGTGCCAGCAGCCAATGGGGGAGCCTTTCGTACGAGCAGTACTTC.

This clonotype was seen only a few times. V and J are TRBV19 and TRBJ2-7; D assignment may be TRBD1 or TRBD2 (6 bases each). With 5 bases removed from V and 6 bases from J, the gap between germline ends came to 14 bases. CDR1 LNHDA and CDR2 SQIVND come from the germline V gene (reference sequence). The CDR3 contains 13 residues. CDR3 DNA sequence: TGTGCCAGTAGTCCGGGGGCCCTGGGCGAGCAGTACTTC. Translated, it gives CASSPGALGEQYF.

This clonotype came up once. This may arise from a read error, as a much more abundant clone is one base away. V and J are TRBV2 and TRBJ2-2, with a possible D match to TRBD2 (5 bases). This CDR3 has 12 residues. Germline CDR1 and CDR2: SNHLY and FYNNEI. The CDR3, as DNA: TGTGCCAGCAGTATGAACACCGGGGAGCTGTCTTTT. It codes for CASSMNTGELSF.

The CDR3: CASSLVSNSGNTIYF. The DNA for the CDR3 is TGTGCCAGCAGCTTAGTATCCAACTCTGGAAACACCATATATTTT. The chain is built from TRBV7-9 and TRBJ1-3; D gene unclear. The CDR3 sequence is 15 residues long. V was cut by 1 base and J by 0 bases, with 7 bases left in between. CDR1 SEHNR and CDR2 FQNEAQ come from the germline V gene (reference sequence). The full variable domain, its missing parts supplied by reference TRBV7-9 and TRBJ1-3, is DTGVSQNPRHKITKRGQNVTFRCDPISEHNRLYWYRQTLGQGPEFLTYFQNEAQLEKSRLLSDRFSAERPKGSFSTLEIQRTEQGDSAMYLCASSLVSNSGNTIYFGEGSWLTVV.

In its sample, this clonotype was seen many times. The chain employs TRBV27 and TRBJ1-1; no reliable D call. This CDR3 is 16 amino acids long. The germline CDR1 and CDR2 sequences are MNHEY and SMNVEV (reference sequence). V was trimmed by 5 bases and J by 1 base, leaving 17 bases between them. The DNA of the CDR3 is TGTGCCAGCAGTCCTAGGATGGTGTACAGGAACACTGAAGCTTTCTTT. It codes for CASSPRMVYRNTEAFF.

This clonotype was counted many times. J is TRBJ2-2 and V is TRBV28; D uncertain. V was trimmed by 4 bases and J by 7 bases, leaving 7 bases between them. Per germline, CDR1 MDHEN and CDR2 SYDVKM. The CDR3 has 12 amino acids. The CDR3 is CASSSRIGELFF. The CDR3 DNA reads TGTGCCAGCAGTTCTCGGATCGGGGAGCTGTTTTTT.

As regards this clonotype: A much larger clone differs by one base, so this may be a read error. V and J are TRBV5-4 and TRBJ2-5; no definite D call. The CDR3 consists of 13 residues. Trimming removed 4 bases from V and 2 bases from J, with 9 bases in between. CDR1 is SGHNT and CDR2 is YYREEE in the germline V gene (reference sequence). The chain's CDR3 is CASSPEQQETQYF. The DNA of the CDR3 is TGTGCCAGCAGCCCTGAACAGCAAGAGACCCAGTACTTC.

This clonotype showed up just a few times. The CDR3 nucleotides are TGTGCCAGCAGGCTACCAACCTTTTCTGGGGCTAGGACAGTGTCAGAGAACACTGAAGCTTTCTTT. It codes for CASRLPTFSGARTVSENTEAFF. The V call is TRBV12-3 or TRBV12-4, the J call TRBJ1-1, with a weak D call TRBD1 (6 bases). The CDR3 has 22 residues. Trimming removed 6 bases at V and 1 base at J, with 36 bases between.

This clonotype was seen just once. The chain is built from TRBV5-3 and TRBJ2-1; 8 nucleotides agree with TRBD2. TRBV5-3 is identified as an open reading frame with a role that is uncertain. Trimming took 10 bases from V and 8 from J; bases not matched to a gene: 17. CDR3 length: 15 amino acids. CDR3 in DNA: TGTGCCGGCAGCTTGTACAGCGGGGGACTCGATGAGCAGTTCTTC. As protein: CAGSLYSGGLDEQFF.

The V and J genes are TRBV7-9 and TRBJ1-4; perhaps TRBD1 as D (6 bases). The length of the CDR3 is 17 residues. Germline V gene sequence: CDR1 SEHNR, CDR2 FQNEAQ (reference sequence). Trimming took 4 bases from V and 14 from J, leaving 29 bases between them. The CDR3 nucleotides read TGTGCCAGCAGCTCGGACAGAGTTCACGGCGCCTCAAGGAGGCTGTTTTTT. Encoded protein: CASSSDRVHGASRRLFF.

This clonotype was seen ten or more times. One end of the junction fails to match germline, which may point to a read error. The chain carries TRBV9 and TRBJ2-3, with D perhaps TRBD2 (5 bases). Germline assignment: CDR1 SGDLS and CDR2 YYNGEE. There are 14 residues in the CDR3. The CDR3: CASNVDGLTDTQYF. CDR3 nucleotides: TGTGCCAGCAACGTAGACGGACTCACAGATACGCAGTATTTT.

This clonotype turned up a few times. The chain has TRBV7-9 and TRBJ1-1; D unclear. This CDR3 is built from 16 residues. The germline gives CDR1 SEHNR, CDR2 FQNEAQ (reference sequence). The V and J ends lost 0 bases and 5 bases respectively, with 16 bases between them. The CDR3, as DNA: TGTGCCAGCAGCTTAGCTTACGGTTTCGAGAAGACTGAAGCTTTCTTT. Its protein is CASSLAYGFEKTEAFF.

The CDR3 coding sequence is TGTGCCAGCAGCACCAGCGGGGGGGCGGCCACCGGGGAGCTGTTTTTT. It specifies CASSTSGGAATGELFF. This rearrangement joins TRBV9 to TRBJ2-2; 10 bases are shared with TRBD2. V shed 4 bases, J shed 4 bases, and the junction held 7 bases outside the gene matches. The CDR3 covers 16 residues. Per the germline V gene, CDR1 is SGDLS and CDR2 is YYNGEE.

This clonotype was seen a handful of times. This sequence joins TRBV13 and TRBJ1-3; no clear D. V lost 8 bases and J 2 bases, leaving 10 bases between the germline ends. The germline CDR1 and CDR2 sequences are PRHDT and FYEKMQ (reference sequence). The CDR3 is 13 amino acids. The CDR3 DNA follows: TGTGCCAGCGACCAGTTTGCTGGAAACACCATATATTTT. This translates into CASDQFAGNTIYF.

This CDR3 reads CASSPGLAASTGELFF. In nucleotides, the CDR3 is TGTGCCAGCAGCCCCGGACTAGCGGCGAGCACCGGGGAGCTGTTTTTT. The J gene is TRBJ2-2, the V gene TRBV11-3; 10 nucleotides align to TRBD2. The CDR3 consists of 16 residues. Germline V gene sequence: CDR1 SGHNT, CDR2 YENEEA. The J segment lost 4 bases and the V segment lost 5 bases, leaving 7 bases of the junction unmatched. Drawing the rest from reference TRBV11-3 and TRBJ2-2, the complete variable domain is EAGVVQSPRYKIIEKKQPVAFWCNPISGHNTLYWYLQNLGQGPELLIRYENEEAVDDSQLPKDRFSAERLKGVDSTLKIQPAELGDSAVYLCASSPGLAASTGELFFGEGSRLTVL.

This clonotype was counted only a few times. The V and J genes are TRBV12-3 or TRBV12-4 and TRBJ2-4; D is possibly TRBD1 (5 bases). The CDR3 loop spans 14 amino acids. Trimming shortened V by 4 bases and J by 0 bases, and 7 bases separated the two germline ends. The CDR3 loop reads CASSSQGAKNIQYF. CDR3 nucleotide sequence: TGTGCCAGCAGTTCTCAGGGAGCCAAAAACATTCAGTACTTC.

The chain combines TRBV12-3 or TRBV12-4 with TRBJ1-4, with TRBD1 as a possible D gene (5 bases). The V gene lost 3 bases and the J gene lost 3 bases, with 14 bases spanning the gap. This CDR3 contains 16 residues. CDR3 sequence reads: CASSFSPGRSNEKLFF. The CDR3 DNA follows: TGTGCCAGCAGTTTTTCCCCGGGACGGTCTAATGAAAAACTGTTTTTT.